This section outlines one T cell receptor (beta chain) sequence together with its context. Authors' data handling: Estimated nucleated cell counts came from reference gene primer amplification. Profiling relied on immunoSEQ multiplex PCR, and the TCRdb table lists in-frame clones only, not all of them. D and trimming come from the DNA, and the V and J calls and clone size come from that table. This table has some 160,000 clones, 80% appearing once. The V and J ends lost 6 bases and 8 bases respectively, with 16 bases between them. Germline lookup yields CDR1 MNHEY and CDR2 SMNVEV (reference sequence). This CDR3 comprises 13 residues. This entry comes from a study of blood T cell repertoires in COVID-19. Across the study: Spain, Italy and the United States supplied samples that represented acute and convalescent COVID-19. T cells, B-cell-depleted T cells, or PBMCs supplied cDNA or gDNA.

Donors in Cohort 3 who had recovered were those with two negative PCRs, healthcare professional clearance, or resolution of their symptoms. Specimen: PBMCs or T cells enriched from blood (not recorded which). This sequence originates from a woman aged 60-70 years who had recovered from COVID-19. V gene TRBV27 combines with J gene TRBJ1-2; D is ambiguous. In DNA form, the CDR3 reads TGTGCCAGCAGCCCACTGCATGGCGGGGGCTACACCTTC. As protein: CASSPLHGGGYTF.